This TCR beta chain emerged from a study of cytomegalovirus exposure and HLA in healthy donors. Findings and limits, study-wide: Sequencing likely produced, as an artifact, a cluster of highly shared sequence variants.

Nominal health characterized the donors when sampled, though unrecorded immune exposures were likely. A word on this clone: Its antigen is currently unknown.

Primers for the PCR totalled 60 Vbeta and 13 Jbeta. The method was immunoSEQ multiplex PCR; TCRdb's version includes in-frame clones alone and lacks a portion of them. The sample has approximately 140,000 clones; around 77% are singletons. The source of this sequence is a woman aged 50 to 60 in good health and CMV-seronegative. Material: PBMCs.

CDR3 nucleotides: TGTGCCGAAAGTGGTAGCGGGAGGGGAGATACGCAGTATTTT. It is translated as CAESGSGRGDTQYF. The chain is built from TRBV28 and TRBJ2-3, with 11 bases fitting TRBD2. V trimming: 11 bases; J trimming: 5 bases; junction bases outside the gene matches: 9. Germline V lookup: CDR1 MDHEN, CDR2 SYDVKM. The length of the CDR3 is 14 residues.